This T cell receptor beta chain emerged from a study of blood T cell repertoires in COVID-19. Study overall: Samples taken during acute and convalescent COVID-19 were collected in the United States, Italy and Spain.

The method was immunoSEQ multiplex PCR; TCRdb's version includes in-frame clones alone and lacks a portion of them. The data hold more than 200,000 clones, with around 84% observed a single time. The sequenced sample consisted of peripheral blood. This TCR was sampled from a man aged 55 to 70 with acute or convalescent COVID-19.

CDR3 in amino acids: CASSPGGRYQETQYF. For the CDR3, the DNA is TGTGCCAGTAGTCCCGGAGGGAGGTACCAAGAGACCCAGTACTTC. The chain has TRBV19 and TRBJ2-5; D is possibly TRBD2 (6 bases). The CDR3 runs to 15 residues. The V end was cut by 5 bases, the J end by 0 bases, with 13 bases between. The V gene's germline CDR1 is LNHDA and CDR2 SQIVND (reference sequence).